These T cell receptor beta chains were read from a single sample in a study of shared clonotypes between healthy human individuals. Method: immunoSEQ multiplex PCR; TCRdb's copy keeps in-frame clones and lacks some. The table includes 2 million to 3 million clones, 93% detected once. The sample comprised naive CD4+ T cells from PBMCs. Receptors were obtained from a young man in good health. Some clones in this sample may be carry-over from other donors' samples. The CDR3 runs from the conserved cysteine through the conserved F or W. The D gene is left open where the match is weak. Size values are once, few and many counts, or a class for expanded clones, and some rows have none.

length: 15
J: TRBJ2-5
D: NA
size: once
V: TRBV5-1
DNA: TGCGCCAGCAGCCCGACCGGGGCGGTTACACAGACCCAGTACTTC
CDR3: CASSPTGAVTQTQYF

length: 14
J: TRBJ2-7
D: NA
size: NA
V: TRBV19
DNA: TGTGCCAGTAGCCTGGAAACAGGGACGGGCGAGCAGTACTTC
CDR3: CASSLETGTGEQYF

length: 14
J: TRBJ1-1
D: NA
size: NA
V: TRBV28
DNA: TGTGCCAGCATCCCTGGGAGACGGAACACTGAAGCTTTCTTT
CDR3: CASIPGRRNTEAFF

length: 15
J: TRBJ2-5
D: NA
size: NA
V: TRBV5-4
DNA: TGTGCCAGCAGCTTTGGGGCGGGGACCCAAGAGACCCAGTACTTC
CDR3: CASSFGAGTQETQYF

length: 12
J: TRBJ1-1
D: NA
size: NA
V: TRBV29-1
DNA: TGCAGCGTTTCCGGCAGGGACACTGAAGCTTTCTTT
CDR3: CSVSGRDTEAFF

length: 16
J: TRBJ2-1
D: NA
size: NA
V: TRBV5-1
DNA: TGCGCCAGCAGCTTGGGGGACGGGCATGGCCACAATGAGCAGTTCTTC
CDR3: CASSLGDGHGHNEQFF

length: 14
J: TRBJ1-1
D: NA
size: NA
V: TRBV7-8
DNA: TGTGCCAGCAGCCGAACCAGGGAGGGCACTGAAGCTTTCTTT
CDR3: CASSRTREGTEAFF

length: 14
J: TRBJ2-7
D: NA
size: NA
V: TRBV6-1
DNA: TGTGCCAGCAGTGAGCACAGCTATGCCTACGAGCAGTACTTC
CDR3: CASSEHSYAYEQYF

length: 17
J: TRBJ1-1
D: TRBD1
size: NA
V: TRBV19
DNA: TGTGCCAGTAGTTCCCCCCCCGGGACAGGGGCTAACACTGAAGCTTTCTTT
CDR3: CASSSPPGTGANTEAFF

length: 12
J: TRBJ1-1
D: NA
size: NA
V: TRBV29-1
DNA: TGCAGCGTTCCTGGGTATGAGGGTGAAGCTTTCTTT
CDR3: CSVPGYEGEAFF

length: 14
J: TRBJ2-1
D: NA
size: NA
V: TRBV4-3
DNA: TGCGCCAGCAGCCAAGATCACGGCCGGTGGGAGCAGTTCTTC
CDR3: CASSQDHGRWEQFF

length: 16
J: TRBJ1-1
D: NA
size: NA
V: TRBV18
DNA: TGTGCCAGCTCACCGTTATCCGGGGGCGCGAACACTGAAGCTTTCTTT
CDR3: CASSPLSGGANTEAFF

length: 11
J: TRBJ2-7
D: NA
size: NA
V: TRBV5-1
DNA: TGCGCCAGCAGCTTCGGCCCGCGGCAGTACTTC
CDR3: CASSFGPRQYF

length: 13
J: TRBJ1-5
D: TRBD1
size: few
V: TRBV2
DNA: TGTGCCAGCAGCGGACAGGGAAACGGTCCCCAGCATTTT
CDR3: CASSGQGNGPQHF

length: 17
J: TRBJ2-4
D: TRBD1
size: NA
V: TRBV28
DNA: TGTGCCAGCAGTTTGTGGACAGGGGAAGCGCCCAAAAACATTCAGTACTTC
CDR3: CASSLWTGEAPKNIQYF

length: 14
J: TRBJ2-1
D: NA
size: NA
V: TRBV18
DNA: TGTGCCAGCTCACCAGGGACTCAATACAATGAGCAGTTCTTC
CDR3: CASSPGTQYNEQFF

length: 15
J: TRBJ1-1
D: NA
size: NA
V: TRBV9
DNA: TGTGCCAGCAGCGTAGGGGTGGGGGCGAGCACTGAAGCTTTCTTT
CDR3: CASSVGVGASTEAFF

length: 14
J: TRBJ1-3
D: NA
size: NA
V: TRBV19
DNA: TGTGCCAGCCGAGGGGGACCGAGCCGAAACACCATATATTTT
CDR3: CASRGGPSRNTIYF

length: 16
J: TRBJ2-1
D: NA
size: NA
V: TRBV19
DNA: TGTGCCAGTAGTGTCCAAGGCCTTCCCCCTATGCATGAGCAGTTCTTC
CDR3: CASSVQGLPPMHEQFF

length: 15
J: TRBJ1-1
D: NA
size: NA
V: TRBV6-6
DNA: TGTGCCAGCAGTTACTCAGCAGGGATGAACACTGAAGCTTTCTTT
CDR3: CASSYSAGMNTEAFF

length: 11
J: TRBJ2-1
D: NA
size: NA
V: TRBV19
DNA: TGTGCCAGTAGTGGCGGAACGCGGCAGTTCTTC
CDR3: CASSGGTRQFF

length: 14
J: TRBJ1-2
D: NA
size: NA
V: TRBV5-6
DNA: TGTGCCAGCAGCTTCGGCCAGGGACTCTATGGCTACACCTTC
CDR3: CASSFGQGLYGYTF

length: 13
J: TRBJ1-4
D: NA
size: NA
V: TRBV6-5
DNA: TGTGCCAGCACTCCCTCTGCGAGTGAAAAACTGTTTTTT
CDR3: CASTPSASEKLFF

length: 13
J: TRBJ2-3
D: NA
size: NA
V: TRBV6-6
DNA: TGTGCCAGCAGTTATTCGAGGCGGGGTACGCAGTATTTT
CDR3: CASSYSRRGTQYF

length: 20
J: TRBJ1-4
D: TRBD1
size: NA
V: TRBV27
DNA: TGTGCCAGCAGTTTGGGTCGGGCCGGGACAGGGGGCAGGGCTAATGAAAAACTGTTTTTT
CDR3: CASSLGRAGTGGRANEKLFF

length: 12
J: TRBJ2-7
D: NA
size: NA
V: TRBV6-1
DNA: TGTGCCAGCAGTGGAGACTCCTACGAGCAGTACTTC
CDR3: CASSGDSYEQYF

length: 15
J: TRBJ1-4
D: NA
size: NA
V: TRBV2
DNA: TGTGCCAGCAGACAGCTCTTGGGGACTAATGAAAAACTGTTTTTT
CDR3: CASRQLLGTNEKLFF

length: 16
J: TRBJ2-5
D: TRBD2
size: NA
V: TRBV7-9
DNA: TGTGCCAGCAGCCCTCGACTAGCGGGAGTGGGAGAGACCCAGTACTTC
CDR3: CASSPRLAGVGETQYF

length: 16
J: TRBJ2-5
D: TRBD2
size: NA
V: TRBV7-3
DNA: TGTGCCAGCAGCCTAGGGACGGGAGCGGGGCAAGAGACCCAGTACTTC
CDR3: CASSLGTGAGQETQYF

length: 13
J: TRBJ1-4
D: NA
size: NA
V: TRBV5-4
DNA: TGTGCCAGCACTTCCCCCGCTAATGGAAAACTGTTTTTT
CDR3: CASTSPANGKLFF

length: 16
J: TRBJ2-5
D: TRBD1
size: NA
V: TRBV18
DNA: TGTGCCAGCTCACCACTAGGCCAGGGGGCCCTTGAGACCCAGTACTTC
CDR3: CASSPLGQGALETQYF

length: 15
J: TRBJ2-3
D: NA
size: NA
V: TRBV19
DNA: TGTGCCAGTAGTTGGCAGCGGGTCAGCACAGATACGCAGTATTTT
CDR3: CASSWQRVSTDTQYF

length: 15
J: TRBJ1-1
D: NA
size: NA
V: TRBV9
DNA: TGTGCCAGCAGCGTAGTGGGGCAGACAAACACTGAAGCTTTCTTT
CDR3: CASSVVGQTNTEAFF

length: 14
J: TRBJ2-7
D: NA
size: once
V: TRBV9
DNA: TGTGCCAGCAGCGTAGTCGAGAGCTCCTACGAGCAGTACTTC
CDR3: CASSVVESSYEQYF

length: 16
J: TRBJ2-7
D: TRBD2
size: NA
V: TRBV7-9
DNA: TGTGCCAGCAGCTTAGGACTAGCGGGAGGTACAGCACAGCAGTACTTC
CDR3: CASSLGLAGGTAQQYF

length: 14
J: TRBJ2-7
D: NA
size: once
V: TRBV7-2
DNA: TGTGCCAGCAGCTTAGGGGGCAGCCAAAGCGAGCAGTACTTC
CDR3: CASSLGGSQSEQYF

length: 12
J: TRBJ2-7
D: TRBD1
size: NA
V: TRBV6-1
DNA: TGTGCCAGCAGCCTGACAGGGAACGAGCAGTACTTC
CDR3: CASSLTGNEQYF

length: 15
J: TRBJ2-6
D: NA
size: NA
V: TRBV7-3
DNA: TGTGCCAGCAGCTTAGGGGCAGAGGGGGCCAACGTCCTGACTTTC
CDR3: CASSLGAEGANVLTF

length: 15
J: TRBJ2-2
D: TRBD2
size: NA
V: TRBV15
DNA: TGTGCCACCAGCTTGGGACTAGCGGGAGCCGGGGAGCTGTTTTTT
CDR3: CATSLGLAGAGELFF

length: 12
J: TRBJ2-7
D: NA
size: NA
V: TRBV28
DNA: TGTGCCAGCAGCGTAAATAATGACGAGCAGTACTTC
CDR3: CASSVNNDEQYF

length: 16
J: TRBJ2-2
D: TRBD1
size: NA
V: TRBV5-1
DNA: TGCGCCAGCAGCTCTCGGGGACAGGGGAACACCGGGGAGCTGTTTTTT
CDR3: CASSSRGQGNTGELFF

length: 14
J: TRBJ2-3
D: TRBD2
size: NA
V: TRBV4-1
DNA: TGCGCCAGCAGCCAAGAGGCGGGAGGGGATACGCAGTATTTT
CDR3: CASSQEAGGDTQYF

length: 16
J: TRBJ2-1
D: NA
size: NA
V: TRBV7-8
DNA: TGTGCCAGCAGCTATATCGATGGCGGGAACCCTCCTGAGCAGTTCTTC
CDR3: CASSYIDGGNPPEQFF

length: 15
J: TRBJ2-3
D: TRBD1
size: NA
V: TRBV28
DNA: TGTGCCAGCACTCAACAGGGGGTTAGCACAGATACGCAGTATTTT
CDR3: CASTQQGVSTDTQYF

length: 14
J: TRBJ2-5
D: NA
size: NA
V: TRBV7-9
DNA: TGTGCCAGCAGCTTAGCGGGTTTCCAAGAGACCCAGTACTTC
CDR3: CASSLAGFQETQYF

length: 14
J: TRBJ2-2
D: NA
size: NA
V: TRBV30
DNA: TGCGCCTGGAGTTCGGGGACGGGGACCGGGGAGCTGTTTTTT
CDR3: CAWSSGTGTGELFF

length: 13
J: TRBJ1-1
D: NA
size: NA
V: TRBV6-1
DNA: TGTGCCAGCAGTGTGAACAGGAACACTGAAGCTTTCTTT
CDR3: CASSVNRNTEAFF

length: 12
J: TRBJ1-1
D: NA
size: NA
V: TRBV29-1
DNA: TGCAGCGTTGCCCACGTGGGGGGGAGGGCTTTCTTT
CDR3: CSVAHVGGRAFF

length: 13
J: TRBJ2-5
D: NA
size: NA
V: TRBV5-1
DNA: TGCGCCAGCAGCTTGGTAGGGAGGGAGACCCAGTACTTC
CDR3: CASSLVGRETQYF

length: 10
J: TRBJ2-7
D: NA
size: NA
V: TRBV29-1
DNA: TGCAGCGTTGTATTCTACGAGCAGTACTTC
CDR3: CSVVFYEQYF

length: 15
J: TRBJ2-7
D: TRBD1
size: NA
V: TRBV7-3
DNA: TGTGCCAGCAGCCCGACACAGGGGGCGCTGTCCGAGCAGTACTTC
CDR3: CASSPTQGALSEQYF